These T cell receptor beta chains were read from a single sample in a study of CD8+ T cells in alopecia areata. Clones were read by immunoSEQ multiplex PCR, and TCRdb kept only the in-frame ones, dropping some. This sample has 120,000 or so clones; around 50% occur once, and the top ten carry roughly a tenth. The source material was NKG2D-low CD8+ T cells sorted from blood. Receptors originate from a human donor with alopecia areata. Both conserved end residues are part of each CDR3. Each record gives: D gene, J gene, clone size, V gene, CDR3 DNA, CDR3 protein. A D gene is named only where the DNA matches it firmly. Part of the rows lack a size; the others show once, few, many or a class for expanded clones.

- | TRBJ1-6 | - | TRBV11-2 | TGTGCCAGCAGCTTAGAGGCGGGAGAGTCACCCCTCCACTTT | CASSLEAGESPLHF
TRBD2 | TRBJ2-2 | - | TRBV7-8 | TGTGCCAGCAGCCCTAGCGGGAACACCGGGGAGCTGTTTTTT | CASSPSGNTGELFF
TRBD1 | TRBJ1-4 | - | TRBV7-6 | TGTGCCAGCAGCCCGGGGACAGCAACTAATGAAAAACTGTTTTTT | CASSPGTATNEKLFF
- | TRBJ2-1 | - | TRBV29-1 | TGCAGCGTGGAAGGGGGGGACAAGGACAATGAGCAGTTCTTC | CSVEGGDKDNEQFF
TRBD1 | TRBJ1-6 | - | TRBV27 | TGTGCCAGCAGTCCCGGGACAGGGGGTTTCCACTTT | CASSPGTGGFHF
- | TRBJ2-1 | - | TRBV30 | TGTGCCTGGAGTGTAGAGGGAACCTTCCAGTTCTTC | CAWSVEGTFQFF
TRBD2 | TRBJ2-2 | once | TRBV2 | TGTGCCAGCAGCGGGGGGACCGGGGAGCTGTTTTTT | CASSGGTGELFF
- | TRBJ2-7 | - | TRBV29-1 | TGCAGCGCCCGGGGCCACGAGCAGTACTTC | CSARGHEQYF
- | TRBJ2-4 | - | TRBV7-9 | TGTGCCAGCAGCTTGGCAGGGAAAAACATTCAGTACTTC | CASSLAGKNIQYF
- | TRBJ1-1 | few | TRBV29-1 | TGCAGCGTTGTTGAGAACACTGAAGCTTTCTTT | CSVVENTEAFF
TRBD1 | TRBJ1-4 | few | TRBV6-4 | TGTGCCAGCAGTGACGGGACAGGGGTTGAAAAACTGTTTTTT | CASSDGTGVEKLFF
- | TRBJ1-1 | - | TRBV7-9 | TGTGCCAGCAGCCTCGATCCAGGGTCGAACACTGAAGCTTTCTTT | CASSLDPGSNTEAFF
- | TRBJ1-2 | - | TRBV27 | TGTGCCAGCAGCCCACAGGGAGCGGACTATGGCTACACCTTC | CASSPQGADYGYTF
- | TRBJ1-2 | - | TRBV29-1 | TGCAGCGGCCGACAGTCGGATGGCTACACCTTC | CSGRQSDGYTF
TRBD2 | TRBJ2-7 | once | TRBV5-6 | TGTGCCAGCAGCATCGGGACTACCTACGAGCAGTACTTC | CASSIGTTYEQYF
- | TRBJ2-7 | - | TRBV11-2 | TGTGCCAGCAGCTTAGATTATGGAGATTCCTACGAGCAGTACTTC | CASSLDYGDSYEQYF
TRBD1 | TRBJ1-5 | - | TRBV29-1 | TGCAGCGCATTGGGACAGGGCCTGCTGCATTTT | CSALGQGLLHF
- | TRBJ2-3 | - | TRBV28 | TGTGCCAGCAGTTTTAGGACAGATACGCAGTATTTT | CASSFRTDTQYF
TRBD1 | TRBJ2-7 | - | TRBV29-1 | TGCAGCGTTGAAAATTCGGACAGGGGGTCCTACGAGCAGTACTTC | CSVENSDRGSYEQYF
- | TRBJ2-5 | few | TRBV9 | TGTGCCAGCAGCGTAACGCCCTCACCGCAAGAGACCCAGTACTTC | CASSVTPSPQETQYF
- | TRBJ2-1 | - | TRBV29-1 | TGCAGCGTTGGAGTATCCAATGAGCAGTTCTTC | CSVGVSNEQFF
- | TRBJ2-3 | once | TRBV30 | TGTGCCTGGAGTACCGGTCAGGGTACGCAGTATTTT | CAWSTGQGTQYF
TRBD1 | TRBJ2-1 | - | TRBV29-1 | TGCAGCGTTGACGGGACAGGGGTTAAATACAATGAGCAGTTCTTC | CSVDGTGVKYNEQFF